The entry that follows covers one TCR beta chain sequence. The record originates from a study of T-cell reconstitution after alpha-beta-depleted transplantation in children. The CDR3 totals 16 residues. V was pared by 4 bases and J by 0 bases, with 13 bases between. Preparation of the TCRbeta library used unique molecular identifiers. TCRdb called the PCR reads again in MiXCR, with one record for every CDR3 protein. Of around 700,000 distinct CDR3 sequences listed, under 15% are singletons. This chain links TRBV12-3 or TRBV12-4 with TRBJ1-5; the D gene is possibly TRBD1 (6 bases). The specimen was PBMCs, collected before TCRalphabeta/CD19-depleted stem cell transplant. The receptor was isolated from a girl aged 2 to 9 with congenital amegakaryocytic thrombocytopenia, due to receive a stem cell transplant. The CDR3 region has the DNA TGTGCCAGCAGTTCGGGACAAGGGGATAGCAATCAGCCCCAGCATTTT. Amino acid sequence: CASSSGQGDSNQPQHF.